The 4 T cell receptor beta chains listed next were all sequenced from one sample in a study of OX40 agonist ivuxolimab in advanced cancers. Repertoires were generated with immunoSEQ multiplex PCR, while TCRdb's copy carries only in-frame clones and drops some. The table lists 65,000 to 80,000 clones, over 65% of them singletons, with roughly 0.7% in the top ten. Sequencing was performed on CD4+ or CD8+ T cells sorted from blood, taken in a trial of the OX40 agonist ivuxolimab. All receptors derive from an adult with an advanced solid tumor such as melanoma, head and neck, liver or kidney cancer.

The CDR3 protein is CASRAGTGEEKLFF. The DNA for the CDR3 is TGTGCCAGCAGGGCCGGGACAGGGGAAGAAAAACTGTTTTTT. The chain employs TRBV2 and TRBJ1-4; 10 bases match TRBD1. CDR1 is SNHLY and CDR2 is FYNNEI in the germline V gene. This CDR3 is built from 14 residues. The V segment lost 6 bases and the J segment 8 bases; nucleotides outside the gene matches: 6.

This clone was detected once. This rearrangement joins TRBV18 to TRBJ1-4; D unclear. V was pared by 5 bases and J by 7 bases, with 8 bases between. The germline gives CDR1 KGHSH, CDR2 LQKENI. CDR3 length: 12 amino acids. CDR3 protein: CASSAVGEKLFF. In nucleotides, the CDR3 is TGTGCCAGCTCAGCAGTGGGTGAAAAACTGTTTTTT.

The CDR3 region is CASSSPTPGRINQPQHF. The CDR3 DNA sequence: TGTGCCAGTAGTAGCCCCACTCCGGGACGGATCAATCAGCCCCAGCATTTT. This chain connects TRBV19 to TRBJ1-5, with D maybe TRBD1 (5 bases). CDR3 length: 17 amino acids. Trimming took 4 bases from V and 3 from J, leaving 19 bases between them. Germline CDR1 LNHDA, CDR2 SQIVND (reference sequence).

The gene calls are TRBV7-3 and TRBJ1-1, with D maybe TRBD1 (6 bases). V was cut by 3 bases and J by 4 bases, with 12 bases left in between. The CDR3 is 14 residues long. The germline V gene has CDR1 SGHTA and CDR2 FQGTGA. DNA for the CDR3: TGTGCCAGCAGCTTGAACAGGGTGAGCACTGAAGCTTTCTTT. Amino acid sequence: CASSLNRVSTEAFF.